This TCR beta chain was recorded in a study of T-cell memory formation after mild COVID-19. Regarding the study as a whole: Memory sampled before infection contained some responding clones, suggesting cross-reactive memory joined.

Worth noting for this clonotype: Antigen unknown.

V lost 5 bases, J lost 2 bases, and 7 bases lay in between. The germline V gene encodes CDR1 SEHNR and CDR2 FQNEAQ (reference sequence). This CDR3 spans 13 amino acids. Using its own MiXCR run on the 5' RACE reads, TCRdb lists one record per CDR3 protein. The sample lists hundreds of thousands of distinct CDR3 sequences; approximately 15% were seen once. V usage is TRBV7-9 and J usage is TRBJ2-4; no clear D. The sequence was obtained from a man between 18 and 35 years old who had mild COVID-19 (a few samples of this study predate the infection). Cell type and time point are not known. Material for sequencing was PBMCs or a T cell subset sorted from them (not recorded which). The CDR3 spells CASSPGPKNIQYF. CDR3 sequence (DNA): TGTGCCAGCAGCCCAGGTCCCAAAAACATTCAGTACTTC.